This T cell receptor (beta chain) originates from a study of cytomegalovirus exposure and HLA in healthy donors (dated by TCRdb to 2017 to 2019). Study-level background: According to an earlier analysis of several hundred of the donors, 150 million to 200 million T cells yielded 120 million or so unique TCR beta sequences and 276 Gb of sequence data. Besides the first cohort of around 670 subjects, a separate validation cohort made up of roughly 120 different subjects was used. The study aimed to test whether signatures of past pathogen exposure could be identified by cataloging public T cell receptors. The study profiled the T cell repertoires of 500 to 800 subjects by immunosequencing and related them to cytomegalovirus serostatus. Donor age, sex, ethnicity and CMV serostatus were compiled together with the repertoire data. Among 300 to 500 genotyped donors of the cohort, an average of approximately 220,000 unique TCR beta nucleotide sequences was sequenced per donor, of which about 20% were non-productive. To predict cytomegalovirus infection status, the study brought together high-throughput TCR immunosequencing, statistical association of individual TCRs with disease status, and machine learning. All discovery cohort repertoires had been generated on a single sequencing platform. Class I and class II HLA loci were covered by the typing at four-digit resolution. A few DR-DQ haplotypes were treated as single units for association and clustering because of strong linkage in the cohort. A later genetic analysis used genome-wide SNP genotypes for about 60% of the roughly 700 donors, treating that subset as a discovery cohort. Around 320 gigabases of sequencing data and 70 million to 85 million unique TCR sequences were included in an early release covering several hundred HLA-typed donors. Among the approximately 400 genotyped donors, roughly 80% belonged to the genetic ancestry cluster associated with self-reported Caucasian donors. Typing coverage differed by locus: A, B, C, DRB1 and DQB1 were typed in roughly 620-630 donors, DQA1 in roughly 510, DPA1 in 600 to 610, and DPB1 in roughly 450. An earlier analysis of 587 of the donors applied high-throughput TCR beta sequencing to assess whether each TCR beta V gene segment acted as functional or pseudogenic. In a later analysis, previously published TCR beta repertoires from 600 to 850 donors were re-analyzed and high-resolution HLA genotyping was added so that TCR occurrence patterns could be studied. Rather than using new phenotypic data, the later analysis identified candidate immune exposures from TCR beta sequences and from how often those sequences occurred across donors. Beyond this particular receptor, the publication reports: The classifier was reported to diagnose cytomegalovirus status with high specificity and sensitivity in both the original cohort and the validation cohort. At a false discovery rate of 0.05, a later analysis linked 16,000 or so TCR beta sequences to specific HLA alleles. The study listed around 160 TCR beta chains as associated with cytomegalovirus. The authors suggested that the approach could potentially be extended to other disease states and immunological phenotypes. Compared with equally common non-associated chains, HLA-associated TCR beta chains in a later analysis were more clonally expanded and had lower generation probabilities. A later genetic analysis associated a missense DCLRE1C variant with V-gene and J-gene trimming of TCR beta chains, and an independent cohort replicated the association. A further reported finding was that TCR beta sequences accurately predicted the HLA-A and HLA-B alleles for most subjects in the first cohort. A later analysis reported that several top co-occurrence clusters appeared linked to parvovirus B19, influenza, CMV and Epstein-Barr virus. Most TCR sequences were seen in very few donors, while some public TCRs were found in many individuals. A later analysis found that most CMV-associated TCR beta chains appeared HLA-restricted, with HLA associations seemingly driven largely by CMV exposure. In an earlier analysis of some 640 of the donors, most TCR beta V segments were observed in productive rearrangements about 90% or about 30% of the time, broadly matching IMGT annotations. Linkage disequilibrium might explain the correlated functional status among segregating V segments, but an unknown experimental factor could not be excluded. CMV serostatus was the only immune exposure information available for the cohort. Because HLA typing was missing for some donors at each locus, association tests included only the typed subset. Because the 87-base-pair reads could not distinguish some IMGT-functional V segments, including TRBV6-2 and TRBV6-3, those segments were excluded. The cohort was sequenced for TCR beta chains only, and without alpha or paired-chain data the features that could be detected were limited. In vitro tests confirmed that three of the cytomegalovirus-associated TCR beta chains recognize cytomegalovirus antigens. A cluster of highly shared sequence variants was judged likely to be a technical artifact of the sequencing pipeline. The earlier analysis of 587 of the donors excluded 15 to 20 rarely observed V segments, including chromosome 9 orphons, because counts were too low. When HLA alleles, especially DR and DQ, strongly co-occurred, attributing TCR associations to individual alleles was difficult. In a later analysis, the rate of TCR association differed among HLA loci, with DRB1 alleles having the most associated TCRs and HLA-C alleles having the fewest. Sequencing depth was assumed to be roughly uniform across donors in the presence/absence analyses, though that assumption may not hold. According to a later genetic analysis, donors in an Asian-associated ancestry cluster had fewer N-insertions in productive TCRs than the roughly 670-donor mean.

Library preparation employed the immunoSEQ multiplex PCR assay. The multiplex PCR relied on a mix of 60 forward primers for TCR Vbeta segments and 13 reverse primers for TCR Jbeta segments. The CDR3 region of rearranged TCR beta genes was amplified from genomic DNA by a multiplex PCR assay. Amplified TCR beta libraries were sequenced as 87-base-pair reads on the Illumina HiSeq System. From the authors' description of their analysis: In a later analysis, 70 million to 95 million unique TCR beta chains were counted across the roughly 670 repertoires, and roughly 11 million of these chains were shared by at least two donors. To remove PCR and sequencing errors, raw reads were error-corrected and collapsed into unique sequences using a nearest-neighbor algorithm that merged closely related sequences. CDR3 sequences were aligned to IMGT reference sequences to assign V, D and J gene segments. Each retained sequence needed at least a six-nucleotide match to both a V gene segment and a J gene segment. Rearrangements were called productive when the CDR3 lacked stop codons and stayed in frame with V and J; all others were non-productive. CDR3 was defined by IMGT convention, running from the second conserved V-encoded cysteine to the conserved J-encoded phenylalanine. The earlier analysis of roughly 590 of the donors excluded any sequence lacking an unambiguous match to a single V gene segment. An earlier analysis of 587 of the donors classified V segments as functional when productive rearrangements were above 56.7% and as segregating when the standard deviation between donors was above 5%. A statistical classification framework was built to diagnose cytomegalovirus status from the catalog of TCR beta chain sequences. In a later analysis, V and J genes were assigned by comparing TCR nucleotide sequences against IMGT/GENE-DB human TR gene sequences. The TCRdist pipeline was used in a later analysis to assign CDR3 sequences and most-parsimonious VDJ recombination scenarios. In a later analysis, each TCR beta chain was defined by its CDR3 amino acid sequence together with its V-gene family, and reads without a unique V-gene family were excluded. To address suspected cross-contamination and a sequencing artifact, a later analysis removed under 600 highly shared, low-generation-probability nucleotide sequences. A later analysis calculated a clonal expansion index for each public chain from normalized within-repertoire ranks of inferred template counts. A later analysis computed generation probabilities with a VDJ recombination model fitted to out-of-frame rearrangements, and checked the results against IGoR. In a later analysis, hypergeometric tests were used to score TCR-TCR, TCR-HLA and TCR-CMV co-occurrence, with a repertoire-size bias correction applied to TCR pairs. False discovery rates were estimated in a later analysis by permuting HLA or CMV assignments 20 times. In a later analysis, co-occurring TCRs were grouped using DBSCAN, and TCRdist sequence similarity was added for clustering within HLA-allele-positive subsets. Co-occurrence clustering excluded repertoires with fewer than 30,000 or more than 120,000 public chains, plus five with anomalous nucleotide sharing. TCRdb took this table from immuneACCESS and kept in-frame rearrangements with V and J called. Such tables lack part of the clones; where checked against another copy, unresolved V genes explain under half of the gap, and the rest is unexplained. D and trimming come from the DNA, and the V and J calls and clone size come from that table. Across this sample there are some 190,000 clones, with roughly four fifths seen only once. Approximately 3.1% of the sample lies in the top ten.

This clone was recorded a few times. Its binding antigen is unknown. Base qualities are not recorded, but no much larger clone differs from it by a single base. In total, approximately 610 healthy bone marrow donors made up the cohort. Cohort members were all nominally healthy when sampled, although unrecorded immune exposures were likely present. The donor tested CMV seropositive, placing the donor among the 250 to 300 seropositive members of the cohort. A peripheral blood sample was provided by each donor, and peripheral blood mononuclear cells were used for TCR beta sequencing. Genomic DNA extraction from the blood cell samples was performed with the Qiagen DNeasy Blood Extraction Kit. The V end loses 2 bases and the J end loses 1 base, and a stretch of 11 bases separates them. CDR3 length: 15 amino acids, cysteine to phenylalanine. Only the CDR3 DNA is retained, 45 bases long and in frame from the first base. From the germline V gene, CDR1 is SGHTA and CDR2 is FQGNSA.

The chain was built from TRBV7-2 and TRBJ1-1; no confident D gene assignment can be made. The sequenced sample was PBMCs. The sequence was obtained from a woman between 25 and 40 years old in good health and CMV-seropositive. The CDR3 is CASSLRAGGNTEAFF. The nucleotide sequence is given as TGTGCCAGCAGCTTACGGGCAGGAGGGAACACTGAAGCTTTCTTT.